Listed below are T cell receptor beta chains from one sample, sequenced in a study of vaccination effects on CD4 cells after COVID-19. Antigen specificity for these receptors is unknown. Measured with immunoSEQ multiplex PCR; TCRdb has only the in-frame clones, and not every one. Of some 40,000 clones in the sample, more than 75% were seen once. Sequenced material: CD4+ T cells from PBMCs cultured without peptide, taken before COVID-19 vaccination. Receptors originate from a human donor who received a COVID-19 vaccine. Each CDR3 is given with its conserved first and last residue.

V gene,J gene,CDR3 protein
TRBV7-2,TRBJ1-1,CASSPHRNRVGREAFF
TRBV7-6,TRBJ1-4,CASSSGPGASTNEKLFF
TRBV4-3,TRBJ2-5,CASSQDSGGEETQYF
TRBV6-5,TRBJ2-1,CASTTGTSSYNEQFF
TRBV19,TRBJ2-1,CASLGQRGTSEQFF
TRBV6-5,TRBJ2-2,CASSLAGGNTGELFF
TRBV6-6,TRBJ1-2,CASSYYSDRVSGYTF
TRBV5-1,TRBJ1-2,CASSLGDVDNYGYTF
TRBV5-6,TRBJ2-5,CASSGLAGVGETQYF
TRBV10-1,TRBJ2-5,CASSESGTSQETQYF
TRBV28,TRBJ2-5,CASSLGGSQETQYF
TRBV24-1,TRBJ1-5,CATSAVNQPQHF
TRBV2,TRBJ1-3,CASLKGGSEAGNTIYF
TRBV24-1,TRBJ1-2,CATSAGTGGSFNYGYTF
TRBV6-5,TRBJ2-2,CASSYSRLFTGELFF
TRBV5-1,TRBJ1-1,CASSLVGDSDTEAFF
TRBV9,TRBJ2-5,CASSDGKGRETQYF
TRBV7-2,TRBJ2-1,CASSSGQGTYNEQFF
TRBV19,TRBJ2-1,CASSLPRGSGEGEQFF
TRBV6-4,TRBJ2-3,CASQLMSGQRNTDTQYF
TRBV5-5,TRBJ1-1,CASSLKGTATGGAGTEAFF
TRBV30,TRBJ1-1,CAWSVIMNTEAFF
TRBV29-1,TRBJ2-5,CSVVDDKETQYF
TRBV7-2,TRBJ1-5,CASSWEGQGPNQPQHF
TRBV11-1,TRBJ1-2,CASSLTSVTGGYGYTF
TRBV2,TRBJ2-2,CASGQGLAGGDTGELFF
TRBV24-1,TRBJ1-2,CATNGGGAVGGYTF
TRBV7-2,TRBJ1-1,CASSSIQGAIGSEAFF
TRBV19,TRBJ1-2,CASSTPTKRRGYTF
TRBV2,TRBJ1-5,CATRGAGGDGPQHF
TRBV10-2,TRBJ1-5,CASSEFSGNQPQHF
TRBV14,TRBJ1-2,CASSQVARGNYGYTF
TRBV6-5,TRBJ2-3,CASRASGASTDTQYF
TRBV25-1,TRBJ2-2,CASSSISGGWVTGELFF
TRBV6-4,TRBJ1-6,CASSAGVGSSPLHF
TRBV24-1,TRBJ1-2,CATSDQTGFGYTF
TRBV6-5,TRBJ1-3,CASSRSGNTIYF
TRBV5-1,TRBJ1-6,CASSLSTGGNSPLHF
TRBV9,TRBJ2-5,CASSSWDSQETQYF
TRBV4-3,TRBJ1-2,CASSQGGDYGYTF
TRBV10-2,TRBJ2-1,CASGDTSLWVYNEQFF
TRBV18,TRBJ2-3,CASSPPPGTPAYTQYF
TRBV6-6,TRBJ2-3,CASSFASTDTQYF
TRBV5-6,TRBJ1-5,CASSLRGQPQHF
TRBV19,TRBJ1-1,CASSIQGNTEAFF
TRBV12-3/TRBV12-4,TRBJ2-4,CASRPRQGGIQYF
TRBV3-1/TRBV3-2,TRBJ2-1,CASSRRAGGVSSYNEQFF